The 8 T cell receptor beta chains listed next were all sequenced from one sample in a study of blood T cell repertoires in COVID-19. Sequencing was performed with immunoSEQ multiplex PCR; in TCRdb, only in-frame clones are kept and a portion is missing. The sample has some 180,000 clones; roughly 85% are singletons. The sample comprised PBMCs or T cells enriched from blood (not recorded which). These receptor sequences come from a woman in her 70s in a cohort exposed to, infected with or recovered from COVID-19 (not recorded which).

The CDR3 nucleotides read TGTGCCAGTAGTATAAGAGCGGACAGGGTTGATAGCAATCAGCCCCAGCATTTT. Its translation is CASSIRADRVDSNQPQHF. The chain couples TRBV19 to TRBJ1-5; 8 positions match TRBD1. CDR1 is LNHDA and CDR2 is SQIVND in the germline V gene (reference sequence). The CDR3 runs to 18 residues. Trimming took 2 bases from V and 0 from J; bases not matched to a gene: 9.

The V gene is TRBV28, the J gene TRBJ1-1, with D perhaps TRBD1 (6 bases). The V gene lost 8 bases and the J gene lost 4 bases, with 17 bases spanning the gap. CDR1 is MDHEN and CDR2 is SYDVKM in the germline V gene. This CDR3 is built from 14 residues. The CDR3: CASHTQTGITEAFF. The CDR3 DNA reads as TGTGCCAGCCATACACAAACAGGGATCACTGAAGCTTTCTTT.

This clone showed up just a few times. The chain uses TRBV19 and TRBJ2-3, with 10 bases aligning to TRBD2. V lost 6 bases, J lost 6 bases, and 9 bases stayed unmatched. Germline V gene sequence: CDR1 LNHDA, CDR2 SQIVND (reference sequence). The length of the CDR3 is 15 residues. The CDR3 sequence: CASSSGGERLDTQYF. CDR3 nucleotide sequence: TGTGCCAGTAGCAGCGGGGGGGAACGGCTTGATACGCAGTATTTT.

The rearrangement uses TRBV2 and TRBJ1-4; 11 bases map to TRBD1. The CDR3 spans 14 residues. V shed 5 bases and J 8 bases; nucleotides not matched to a gene: 4. Germline values: CDR1 SNHLY, CDR2 FYNNEI. The CDR3 loop reads CASSRTGGREKLFF. The CDR3 region has the DNA TGTGCCAGCAGTAGGACAGGGGGCCGCGAAAAACTGTTTTTT.

This chain uses TRBV11-2 with TRBJ2-3; maybe TRBD1 (5 bases). The V and J ends lost 5 bases and 9 bases respectively, with 21 bases between them. The CDR3 consists of 15 residues. CDR1 and CDR2 (germline): SGHAT, FQNNGV. CDR3 sequence reads: CASSGAISRFGTQYF. DNA of the CDR3: TGTGCCAGCAGCGGGGCGATTAGCCGTTTCGGAACGCAGTATTTT.

The chain couples TRBV6-5 to TRBJ1-6, with a possible D match to TRBD1 (5 bases). CDR3 size: 15 residues. V lost 1 base and J 7 bases, leaving 11 bases between the germline ends. Germline V lookup: CDR1 MNHEY, CDR2 SVGAGI. The CDR3 is CASSYLYRLNSPLHF. The CDR3 region has the DNA TGTGCCAGCAGTTACTTGTACAGGCTGAATTCACCCCTCCACTTT.

CDR3 DNA: TGTGCCAGCAGCTTAGGATTTGCGGGAGAATTTTACGAGCAGTACTTC. Translating gives CASSLGFAGEFYEQYF. The J gene is TRBJ2-7, the V gene TRBV11-2; 7 bases match TRBD2. CDR3 size: 16 residues. Germline CDR1 SGHAT, CDR2 FQNNGV. Trimming took 1 base from V and 4 from J; bases not matched to a gene: 10.

The chain uses TRBV24-1 and TRBJ1-4; TRBD1 aligns across 7 bases. V lost 4 bases, J lost 7 bases, and 8 bases stayed unmatched. The CDR3 totals 15 residues. In germline, CDR1 is KGHDR, CDR2 SFDVKD. The CDR3: CATSDNRGFGEKLFF. As DNA, the CDR3 is TGTGCCACCAGTGACAACAGGGGATTCGGTGAAAAACTGTTTTTT.